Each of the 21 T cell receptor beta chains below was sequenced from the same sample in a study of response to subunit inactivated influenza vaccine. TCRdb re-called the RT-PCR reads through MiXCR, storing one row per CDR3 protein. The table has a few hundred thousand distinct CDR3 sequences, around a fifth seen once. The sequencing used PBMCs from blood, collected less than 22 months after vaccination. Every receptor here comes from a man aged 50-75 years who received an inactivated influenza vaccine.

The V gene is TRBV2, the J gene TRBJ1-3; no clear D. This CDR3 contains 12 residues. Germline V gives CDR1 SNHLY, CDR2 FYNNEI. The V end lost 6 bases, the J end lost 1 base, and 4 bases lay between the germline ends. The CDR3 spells CASSKSGNTIYF. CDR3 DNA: TGTGCCAGCAGCAAATCTGGAAACACCATATATTTT.

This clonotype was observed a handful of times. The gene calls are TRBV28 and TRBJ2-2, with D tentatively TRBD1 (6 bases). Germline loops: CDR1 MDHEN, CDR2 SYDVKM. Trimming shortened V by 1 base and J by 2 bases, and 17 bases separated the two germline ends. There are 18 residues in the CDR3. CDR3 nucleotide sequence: TGTGCCAGCAGTTTATTGGCCTCCGGGACACCCAACACCGGGGAGCTGTTTTTT. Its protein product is CASSLLASGTPNTGELFF.

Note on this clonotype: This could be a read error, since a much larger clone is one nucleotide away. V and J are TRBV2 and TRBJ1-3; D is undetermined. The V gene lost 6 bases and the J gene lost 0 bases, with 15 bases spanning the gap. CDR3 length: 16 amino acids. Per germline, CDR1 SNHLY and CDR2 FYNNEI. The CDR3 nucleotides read TGTGCCAGCAGGGCAGCCGTAGTTCTCTCTGGAAACACCATATATTTT. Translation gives CASRAAVVLSGNTIYF.

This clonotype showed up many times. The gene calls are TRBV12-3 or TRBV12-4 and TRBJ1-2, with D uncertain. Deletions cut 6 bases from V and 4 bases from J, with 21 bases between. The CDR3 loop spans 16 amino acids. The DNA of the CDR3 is TGTGCCAGCAGCAAAGGAAGGGTGGCGGAGGGCTATGGCTACACCTTC. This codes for CASSKGRVAEGYGYTF.

CDR3 sequence: CAISESGYPYQPQHF. CDR3 bases: TGTGCCATCAGTGAGTCCGGGTACCCTTATCAGCCCCAGCATTTT. The gene calls are TRBV10-3 and TRBJ1-5; D gene unclear. Per germline, CDR1 ENHRY and CDR2 SYGVKD. Trimming took off 0 bases at V and 5 bases at J, with 11 bases between the two ends. The CDR3 extends over 15 amino acids.

CDR3 DNA sequence: TGTGCCAGCTCACCTGGACTAGCGGTCTCCTACAATGAGCAGTTCTTC. Translated, it gives CASSPGLAVSYNEQFF. J is TRBJ2-1 and V is TRBV18, with 10 bases fitting TRBD2. The CDR3 has 16 amino acids. Germline lookup yields CDR1 KGHSH and CDR2 LQKENI. Trimming took 3 bases from V and 0 from J; bases not matched to a gene: 2.

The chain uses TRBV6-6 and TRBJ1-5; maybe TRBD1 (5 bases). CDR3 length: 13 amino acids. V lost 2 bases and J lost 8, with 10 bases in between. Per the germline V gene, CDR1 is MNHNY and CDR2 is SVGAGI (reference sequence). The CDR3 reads CASSYAGREPQHF. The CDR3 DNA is TGTGCCAGCAGTTACGCAGGGAGGGAGCCCCAGCATTTT.

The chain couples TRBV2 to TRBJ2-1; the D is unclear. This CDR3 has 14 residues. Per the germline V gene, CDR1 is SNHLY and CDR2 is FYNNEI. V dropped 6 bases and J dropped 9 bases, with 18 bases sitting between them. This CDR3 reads CASRSEGRWSEQFF. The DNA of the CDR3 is TGTGCCAGCAGGTCCGAAGGTCGATGGAGTGAGCAGTTCTTC.

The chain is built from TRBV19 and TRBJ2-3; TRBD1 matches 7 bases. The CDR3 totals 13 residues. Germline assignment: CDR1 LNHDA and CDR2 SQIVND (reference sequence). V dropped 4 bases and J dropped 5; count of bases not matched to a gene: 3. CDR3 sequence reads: CASSRDRVDTQYF. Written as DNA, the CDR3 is TGTGCCAGTAGTAGAGACAGGGTAGATACGCAGTATTTT.

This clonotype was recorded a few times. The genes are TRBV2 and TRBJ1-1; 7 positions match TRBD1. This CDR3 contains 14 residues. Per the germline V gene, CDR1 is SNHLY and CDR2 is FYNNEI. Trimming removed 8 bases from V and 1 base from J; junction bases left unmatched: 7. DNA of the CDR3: TGTGCCAGCGCACAGACAGGGCAGAACACTGAAGCTTTCTTT. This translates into CASAQTGQNTEAFF. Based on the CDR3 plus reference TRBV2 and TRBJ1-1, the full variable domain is EPEVTQTPSHQVTQMGQEVILRCVPISNHLYFYWYRQILGQKVEFLVSFYNNEISEKSEIFDDQFSVERPDGSNFTLKIRSTKLEDSAMYFCASAQTGQNTEAFFGQGTRLTVV.

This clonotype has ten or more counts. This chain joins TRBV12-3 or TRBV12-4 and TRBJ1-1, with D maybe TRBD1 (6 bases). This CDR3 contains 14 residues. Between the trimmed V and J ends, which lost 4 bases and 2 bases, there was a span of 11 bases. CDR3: CASSSWGANTEAFF. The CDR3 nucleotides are TGTGCCAGCAGTTCCTGGGGGGCCAACACTGAAGCTTTCTTT.

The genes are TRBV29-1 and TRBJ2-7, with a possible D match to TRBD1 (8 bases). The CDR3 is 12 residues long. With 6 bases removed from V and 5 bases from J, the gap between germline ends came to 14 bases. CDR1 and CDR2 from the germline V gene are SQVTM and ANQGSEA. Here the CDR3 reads CSVGQGGDEQYF. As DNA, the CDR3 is TGCAGCGTAGGACAGGGAGGGGACGAGCAGTACTTC.

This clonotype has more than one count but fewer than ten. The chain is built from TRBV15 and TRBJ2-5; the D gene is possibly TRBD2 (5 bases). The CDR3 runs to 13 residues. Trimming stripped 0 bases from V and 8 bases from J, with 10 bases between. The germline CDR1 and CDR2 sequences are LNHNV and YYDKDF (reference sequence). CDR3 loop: CATSRDPADTQYF. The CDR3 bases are TGTGCCACCAGCAGAGATCCAGCGGACACCCAGTACTTC.

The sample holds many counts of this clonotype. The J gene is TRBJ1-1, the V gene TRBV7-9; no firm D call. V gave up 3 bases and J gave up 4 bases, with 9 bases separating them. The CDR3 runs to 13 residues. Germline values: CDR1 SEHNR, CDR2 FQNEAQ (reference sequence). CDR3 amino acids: CASSLDKGTEAFF. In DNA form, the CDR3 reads TGTGCCAGCAGCTTGGATAAAGGCACTGAAGCTTTCTTT.

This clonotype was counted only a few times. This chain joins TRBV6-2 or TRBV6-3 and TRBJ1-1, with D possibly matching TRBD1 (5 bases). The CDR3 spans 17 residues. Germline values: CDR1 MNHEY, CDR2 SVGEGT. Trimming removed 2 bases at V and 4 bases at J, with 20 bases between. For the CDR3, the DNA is TGTGCCAGCAGTTACCGTCAGCCAGGGATTAGGGGCACTGAAGCTTTCTTT. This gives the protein CASSYRQPGIRGTEAFF.

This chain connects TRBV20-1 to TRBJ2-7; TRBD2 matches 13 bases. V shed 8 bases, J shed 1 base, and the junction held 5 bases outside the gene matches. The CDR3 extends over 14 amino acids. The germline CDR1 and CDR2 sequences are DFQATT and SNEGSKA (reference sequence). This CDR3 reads CSSEGLAGSYEQYF. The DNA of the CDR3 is TGCAGTTCTGAGGGACTAGCGGGATCCTACGAGCAGTACTTC.

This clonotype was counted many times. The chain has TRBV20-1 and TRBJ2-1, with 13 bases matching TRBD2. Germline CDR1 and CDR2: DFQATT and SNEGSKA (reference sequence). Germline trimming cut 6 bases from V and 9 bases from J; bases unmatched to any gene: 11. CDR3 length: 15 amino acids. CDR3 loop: CSATKRTSGRSEQFF. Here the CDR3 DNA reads TGCAGTGCAACAAAGAGGACTAGCGGGAGATCTGAGCAGTTCTTC.

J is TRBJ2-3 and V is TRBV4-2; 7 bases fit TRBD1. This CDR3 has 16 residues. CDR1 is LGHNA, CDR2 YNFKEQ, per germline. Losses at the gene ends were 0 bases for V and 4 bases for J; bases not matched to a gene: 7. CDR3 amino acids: CASSQEVWQGADTQYF. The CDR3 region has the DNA TGTGCCAGCAGCCAAGAAGTTTGGCAGGGGGCAGATACGCAGTATTTT.

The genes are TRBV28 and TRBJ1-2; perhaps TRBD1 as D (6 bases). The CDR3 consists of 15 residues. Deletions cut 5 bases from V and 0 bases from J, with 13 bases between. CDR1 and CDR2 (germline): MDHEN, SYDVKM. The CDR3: CASSPTGKANYGYTF. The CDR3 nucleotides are TGTGCCAGCAGTCCCACAGGGAAGGCTAACTATGGCTACACCTTC.

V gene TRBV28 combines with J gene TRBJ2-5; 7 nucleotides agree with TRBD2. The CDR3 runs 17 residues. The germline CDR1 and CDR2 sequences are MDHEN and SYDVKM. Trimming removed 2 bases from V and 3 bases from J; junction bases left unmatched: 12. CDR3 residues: CASSLLGGSLYKETQYF. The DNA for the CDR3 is TGTGCCAGCAGTTTACTCGGGGGGAGCCTATATAAAGAGACCCAGTACTTC.

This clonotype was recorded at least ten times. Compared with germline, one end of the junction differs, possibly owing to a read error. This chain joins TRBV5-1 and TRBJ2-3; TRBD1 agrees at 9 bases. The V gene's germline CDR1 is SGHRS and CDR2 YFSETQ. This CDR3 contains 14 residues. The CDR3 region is CASSPGQGTDTQYF. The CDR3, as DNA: TGTGCCAGCAGCCCGGGACAGGGAACAGATACGCAGTATTTT.